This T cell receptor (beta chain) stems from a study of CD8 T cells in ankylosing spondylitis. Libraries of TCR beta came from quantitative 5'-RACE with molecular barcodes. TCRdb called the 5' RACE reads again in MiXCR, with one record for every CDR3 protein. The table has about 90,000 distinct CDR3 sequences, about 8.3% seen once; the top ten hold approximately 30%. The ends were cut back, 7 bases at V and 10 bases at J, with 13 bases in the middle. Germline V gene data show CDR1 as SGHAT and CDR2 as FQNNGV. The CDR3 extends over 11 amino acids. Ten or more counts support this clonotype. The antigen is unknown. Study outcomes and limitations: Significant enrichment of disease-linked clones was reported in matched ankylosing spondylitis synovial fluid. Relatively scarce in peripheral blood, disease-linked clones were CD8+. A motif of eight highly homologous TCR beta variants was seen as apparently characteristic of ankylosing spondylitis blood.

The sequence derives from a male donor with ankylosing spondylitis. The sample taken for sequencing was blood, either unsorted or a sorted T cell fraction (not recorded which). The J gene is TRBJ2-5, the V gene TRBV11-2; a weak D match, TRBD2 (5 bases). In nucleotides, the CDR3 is TGTGCCAGCACCCCGGACTGGTACCAGTACTTC. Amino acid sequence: CASTPDWYQYF.